This TCR beta chain was found in a study of CD8 T cells in Susac syndrome. This CDR3 region has 14 residues. V dropped 7 bases and J dropped 4; count of bases not matched to a gene: 9. Germline V lookup: CDR1 LNHDA, CDR2 SQIVND (reference sequence). Susac syndrome patients met recently defined diagnostic criteria for definite or probable disease. About 0.45 to 1 ug RNA was reverse transcribed with random hexamers. An immunoSEQ multiplex PCR generated amplified TCR beta CDR3 products spanning 54 Vbeta and 13 Jbeta. TCRdb reanalysed the immunoSEQ multiplex PCR reads using MiXCR and keeps one entry per CDR3 protein. The sample has 170,000 or so distinct CDR3 sequences, 90% to 96% seen once.

V gene TRBV19 combines with J gene TRBJ2-7, with 8 bases identical to TRBD1. The sequenced sample consisted of CD4+ T cells from PBMCs. This TCR was sampled from a human donor with Susac syndrome. The CDR3 loop reads CASIPDRAEYEQYV. Here the CDR3 DNA reads TGTGCCAGTATCCCGGACAGGGCGGAGTACGAGCAGTACGTC.